These 13 T cell receptor beta chains were all obtained from the same sample, sequenced in a study of beta chain features in type 1 diabetes. Overall study results and limits: Moderately but significantly shorter TCRB CDR3s were found in Type 1 diabetes patients in all four CD4+ subsets.

As every portion of the isolated RNA was reverse transcribed, the sequencing read expressed TCRB transcripts. The data were produced by immunoSEQ multiplex PCR, yet TCRdb's version contains in-frame clones alone and is incomplete. This table has approximately 160,000 clones, roughly 59% appearing once. Their antigen targets remain unknown. The source material was naive CD4+ T cells from blood. The source of these receptors is a man between 25 and 39 years old with type 1 diabetes.

This clone was found a few times. The chain joins TRBV18 to TRBJ2-3, with 8 bases lining up with TRBD1. CDR1 KGHSH and CDR2 LQKENI come from the germline V gene. This CDR3 has 15 residues. With 3 bases clipped from V and 1 base from J, the junction kept 3 bases outside the gene matches. This CDR3 is CASSPPTGGTDTQYF. The CDR3 coding sequence is TGTGCCAGCTCACCCCCGACAGGGGGCACAGATACGCAGTATTTT.

This sequence joins TRBV9 and TRBJ2-3; TRBD2 aligns across 8 bases. Germline V gene sequence: CDR1 SGDLS, CDR2 YYNGEE. V gave up 0 bases and J gave up 7 bases; unmatched junction bases: 4. This CDR3 has 14 residues. In DNA, the CDR3 is TGTGCCAGCAGCGTAGAAAGCGGGGGATATACGCAGTATTTT. Encoded protein: CASSVESGGYTQYF.

The chain recombines TRBV30 with TRBJ2-7; TRBD1 agrees at 7 bases. This CDR3 has 17 amino acids. CDR1 GTSNPN and CDR2 SVGIG come from the germline V gene (reference sequence). The V gene end was trimmed by 3 bases and the J gene end by 2 bases; junction bases not matched to a gene: 16. Written as DNA, the CDR3 is TGTGCCTGGAGGGCCACCATTCTGGACAGGACCACCTACGAGCAGTACTTC. Amino acids: CAWRATILDRTTYEQYF.

The chain uses TRBV25-1 and TRBJ2-4; D may be TRBD2 (5 bases). The CDR3 has 14 amino acids. V dropped 4 bases and J dropped 0 bases, with 7 bases sitting between them. Germline CDR1 and CDR2: MGHDK and SYGVNS. The CDR3 loop is CASSGTLAKNIQYF. The DNA of the CDR3 is TGTGCCAGCAGTGGGACTTTAGCCAAAAACATTCAGTACTTC.

This clone has a handful of counts. The V gene is TRBV29-1, the J gene TRBJ2-6; 7 bases are shared with TRBD1. CDR3 size: 16 residues. Trimming removed 3 bases from V and 3 bases from J; junction bases left unmatched: 8. Germline V lookup: CDR1 SQVTM, CDR2 ANQGSEA. Here the CDR3 reads CSVEETGPSGANVLTF. The CDR3 DNA is TGCAGCGTTGAGGAGACAGGGCCAAGTGGGGCCAACGTCCTGACTTTC.

This chain joins TRBV29-1 and TRBJ2-1; D may be TRBD1 (6 bases). With 5 bases removed from V and 0 bases from J, the gap between germline ends came to 14 bases. This CDR3 spans 15 amino acids. From germline, CDR1 is SQVTM and CDR2 ANQGSEA. The CDR3 DNA is TGCAGCGTTAACACCCAGGGGAGCTCCTACAATGAGCAGTTCTTC. This encodes CSVNTQGSSYNEQFF.

The chain combines TRBV30 with TRBJ2-3; possibly TRBD1 or TRBD2 for D (6 bases each). The ends were cut back, 4 bases at V and 7 bases at J, with 12 bases in the middle. CDR1 and CDR2 (germline): GTSNPN, SVGIG (reference sequence). The CDR3 sequence is 12 residues long. The CDR3 DNA sequence: TGTGCCTGGATCAAGGGGGGTTATACGCAGTATTTT. Its translation: CAWIKGGYTQYF.

The chain couples TRBV5-6 to TRBJ2-1; no clear D. The CDR3 loop spans 15 amino acids. The V gene's germline CDR1 is SGHDT and CDR2 YYEEEE. The V end was cut by 1 base, the J end by 3 bases, with 11 bases between. The CDR3 coding sequence is TGTGCCAGCAGCTTGCTATCTGACAACTACAATGAGCAGTTCTTC. Translating it yields CASSLLSDNYNEQFF.

This clone was counted a few times. The chain joins TRBV19 to TRBJ1-5; no definite D call. CDR3 length: 14 amino acids. The ends were cut back, 5 bases at V and 5 bases at J, with 13 bases in the middle. Germline loops: CDR1 LNHDA, CDR2 SQIVND (reference sequence). CDR3: CASSVVTGHQPQHF. The CDR3 bases are TGTGCCAGTAGTGTCGTCACTGGGCATCAGCCCCAGCATTTT.

V is TRBV6-5 and J is TRBJ1-6; D not resolved. The CDR3 totals 14 residues. Trimming took off 2 bases at V and 7 bases at J, with 9 bases between the two ends. CDR1 and CDR2 (germline): MNHEY, SVGAGI. This CDR3 is CASSYDEGNSPLHF. The CDR3 DNA reads TGTGCCAGCAGTTACGACGAAGGCAATTCACCCCTCCACTTT.

This chain connects TRBV18 to TRBJ2-1, with 10 positions matching TRBD2. The CDR3 has 16 residues. Per germline, CDR1 KGHSH and CDR2 LQKENI. After removal of 3 bases from V and 5 bases from J, the junction contained 7 bases not matched to a gene. CDR3: CASSPLISGGNNEQFF. The CDR3 nucleotides read TGTGCCAGCTCACCTCTGATTAGCGGGGGGAACAATGAGCAGTTCTTC.

The rearrangement joins TRBV7-2 to TRBJ1-5; TRBD1 is a possible D gene (5 bases). The CDR3 sequence is 14 residues long. The V end lost 1 base, the J end lost 7 bases, and 11 bases lay between the germline ends. Looked up from germline, CDR1 is SGHTA and CDR2 is FQGNSA. Here the CDR3 DNA reads TGTGCCAGCAGCTTAGTAGGGGTTGGGCAGCCCCAGCATTTT. Amino acid sequence: CASSLVGVGQPQHF. Combining the CDR3 with reference TRBV7-2 and TRBJ1-5 gives the whole variable domain GAGVSQSPSNKVTEKGKDVELRCDPISGHTALYWYRQSLGQGLEFLIYFQGNSAPDKSGLPSDRFSAERTGGSVSTLTIQRTQQEDSAVYLCASSLVGVGQPQHFGDGTRLSIL.

The chain links TRBV7-2 to TRBJ1-4, with D maybe TRBD1 (5 bases). Trimming removed 3 bases at V and 5 bases at J, with 13 bases between. The CDR3 has 15 residues. Germline CDR1 is SGHTA and CDR2 is FQGNSA. In DNA, the CDR3 is TGTGCCAGCAGCTTTCAGGGACCCGCAAATGAAAAACTGTTTTTT. It yields the protein CASSFQGPANEKLFF.